This T cell receptor (beta chain) appears in the sequencing data of a study of cytomegalovirus exposure and HLA in healthy donors. Study as a whole: Sequencing of some 190 million T cells in an earlier analysis found about 120 million unique TCR beta sequences.

Donors likely had unrecorded immune exposures despite being nominally healthy when sampled. Both 60 Vbeta primers and 13 Jbeta primers went into the PCR. Libraries were prepared by immunoSEQ multiplex PCR; TCRdb keeps only in-frame clonotypes and omits some of them. The sample yields about 95,000 clones, around 71% seen once. This sequence originates from a man aged 55 to 70 in good health and CMV-seronegative. The sample taken for sequencing was PBMCs.

The CDR3 loop reads CASSELAGLLQETQYF. The CDR3 bases are TGTGCCAGCAGTGAGCTAGCGGGACTTCTTCAAGAGACCCAGTACTTC. The V call is TRBV25-1, the J call TRBJ2-5, with TRBD2 matching 9 bases. The CDR3 loop spans 16 amino acids. The V and J ends lost 3 bases and 2 bases, in that order; junction bases with no gene match: 7. CDR1 is MGHDK, CDR2 SYGVNS, per germline.